This TCR beta chain was captured in a study of T-cell reconstitution after alpha-beta-depleted transplantation in children. Study-wide points: The origin of high day-60 TCRbeta diversity in some patients lay in surviving recipient T cells and thymic progenitors. In patients about two months after transplant, alpha-beta T cells reportedly arose from several hundred expanded graft clones. Newly produced T cells mostly provided counts and TCRbeta diversity after one year, as hyperexpanded clones declined.

The authors prepared the TCRbeta library with unique molecular identifiers. Each CDR3 protein gets one entry after TCRdb re-called the PCR reads with MiXCR. The sample has hundreds of thousands of distinct CDR3 sequences, under 20% seen once. The CDR3 is 17 amino acids. V dropped 4 bases and J dropped 10; count of bases not matched to a gene: 17. Germline V gene sequence: CDR1 SGHKS, CDR2 YYEKEE (reference sequence). Note on this clonotype: No antigen is known for it.

This receptor was identified in a male patient between 5 and 17 years old who had a stem cell transplant for acute lymphoblastic leukemia, so the T cells may come from the graft donor. The chain couples TRBV5-5 to TRBJ2-1, with 10 bases identical to TRBD2. This specimen consisted of PBMCs, mostly from graft donor cells, obtained 360 days after TCRalphabeta/CD19-depleted stem cell transplant. CDR3 amino acids: CASSPPHSGRLGGEQFF. The DNA for the CDR3 is TGTGCCAGCAGCCCGCCACATAGCGGGAGGTTGGGAGGGGAGCAGTTCTTC.